The subject of this entry is one TCR beta chain. Sequencing was performed with immunoSEQ multiplex PCR; in TCRdb, only in-frame clones are kept and a portion is missing. This table holds over 75,000 clones, approximately 94% found once. This record belongs to a study of OX40 agonist ivuxolimab in advanced cancers. For the study at large: Earlier treatment with anti-PD-1, anti-PD-L1 or anti-CTLA-4 was permitted, and about 40% had received some.

Specimen: CD4+ or CD8+ T cells sorted from blood, collected in a trial of the OX40 agonist ivuxolimab. This TCR was sampled from an adult with an advanced solid tumor such as melanoma, head and neck, liver or kidney cancer.

CDR3 sequence reads: CASSFLGGPSTDTQYF. The CDR3 bases are TGTGCCAGCAGCTTCTTGGGGGGTCCCAGCACAGATACGCAGTATTTT. V usage is TRBV14 and J usage is TRBJ2-3; D is possibly TRBD2 (6 bases). From germline, CDR1 is SGHDN and CDR2 FVKESK. The CDR3 contains 16 residues. Trimming removed 5 bases from V and 0 bases from J, with 15 bases in between.